This T cell receptor beta chain originates from a study of blood T cell repertoires in COVID-19 (dated by TCRdb to the early 2020s). With regard to the full study: The collaborator samples originated in the United States, Italy and Spain and spanned the acute and convalescent phases of COVID-19. Sample metadata almost always included a de-identified subject ID, COVID-19 status, age in years and sex. Where HLA class I and class II types were available, the types were taken from metadata supplied by the sample provider, not from assay-based typing. The repertoires were made available in a free public database intended to serve as a resource for research on the immune response to SARS-CoV-2. The material from the prospective study consisted of cDNA or gDNA derived from T cells, B-cell-depleted T cells, or PBMCs. The samples were drawn from two sources: the first 160 participants of the ongoing ImmuneRACE study, and 1,200 or so subjects contributed by 6 global collaborators. The dataset comprised deeply sampled blood TCRbeta repertoires from subjects exposed to, actively infected with, or recovered from COVID-19.

TCRbeta CDR3 regions were amplified from genomic DNA using the immunoSEQ Assay, a bias-controlled multiplex PCR. The authors' pipeline ran thus. Within the assay, amplification of reference gene primers was used to estimate how many nucleated cells each sample contained. Sequence reads were collapsed and filtered to measure the absolute abundance of every unique TCRbeta CDR3 rearrangement. For each sample, productive Simpson clonality was calculated as the square root of Simpson's diversity index across productive rearrangements. Drawn from immuneACCESS, this table holds only the in-frame rearrangements with V and J called that TCRdb kept. Clones are partly lost; checked studies trace under half to an unresolved V gene and leave the rest unexplained. V and J calls plus clone size are reproduced from that table; the DNA served to infer D and trimming. This sample has roughly 520,000 clones in its table, and roughly 90% of those were observed once. The top ten clonotypes cover approximately 1.8% of the sample.

With regard to this clone: This receptor's antigen is unknown. No clone much larger than this one lies a single base away; base qualities are absent.

Enrolling through a virtual design, the prospective study's participants ranged in age from roughly 18 to 100 years and lived across about two dozen United States geographic areas. Cohort assignment in the prospective study relied on participant-reported clinical history from a screening survey and a study questionnaire. Recovered participants in ImmuneRACE Cohort 3 were defined as having two consecutive negative NP/OP PCR tests, clearance from a healthcare professional, or resolution of symptoms. In the prospective study, whole blood, serum and a nasopharyngeal or oropharyngeal swab were collected from each participant by mobile phlebotomists. Participants in the prospective study had the option to provide additional blood draws and questionnaires over a roughly 2-month period. Blood samples from the prospective study were shipped frozen or at room temperature prior to DNA extraction. CDR1 is given as MNHEY and CDR2 as SVGAGI, both from the germline V gene. V lost 6 bases and J lost 2 bases; the stretch between them is 13 bases long. From the cysteine up to the phenylalanine, the CDR3 has a length of 14 residues. The DNA shown is the 42-base CDR3, in frame from base 1.

Overall study results and their limits: How much clinical and demographic metadata was included differed by source and by participant, and the metadata was provided uncurated.

The chain is encoded by TRBV6-5 joined to TRBJ1-2, with TRBD1 tentatively as D gene (5 bases match). The sequenced material came from PBMCs or T cells enriched from blood (not recorded which). This clonotype was sampled from a middle-aged woman who had recovered from COVID-19. The nucleotide sequence reads as follows: TGTGCCAGCAGGACTGTGGGGGGAAACTATGGCTACACCTTC. Translated, this gives CASRTVGGNYGYTF.